These 9 T cell receptor beta chains originate from one sample sequenced in a study of T cells in Graves' hyperthyroidism and ophthalmopathy. The TCR beta CDR3 regions underwent amplification using RNA transcripts as the source. A first-round RT-PCR of the TCR CDR3 used the HTBI primer set. TCRdb passed the multiplex PCR reads through MiXCR, listing each CDR3 protein once. The repertoire holds about 610,000 distinct CDR3 sequences, with roughly 46% as singletons. Sequenced material: peripheral blood or thyroid tissue (not recorded which). The receptor set was obtained from a young woman with Graves' hyperthyroidism.

This clonotype was picked up many times. The chain uses TRBV4-2 and TRBJ2-7; weak D call: TRBD1 (5 bases). Germline V gives CDR1 LGHNA, CDR2 YNFKEQ. The CDR3 extends over 14 amino acids. The V end lost 4 bases, the J end lost 3 bases, and 13 bases lay between the germline ends. CDR3 coding DNA: TGTGCCAGCAGCCCGGCCCTAGGGGACTACGAGCAGTACTTC. Protein product: CASSPALGDYEQYF.

The chain has TRBV12-1 and TRBJ2-7; the table's D call, TRBD2, was not checked against the DNA. TRBV12-1 counts as a pseudogene. This CDR3 contains 16 residues. CDR3: CASSFEASGSFYEQYF. DNA for the CDR3: TGTGCCAGCAGCTTTGAAGCTAGCGGGAGTTTTTACGAGCAGTACTTC.

In its sample, this clonotype was seen many times. This rearrangement joins TRBV5-1 to TRBJ2-2, with D uncertain. Trimming shortened V by 1 base and J by 8 bases, and 21 bases separated the two germline ends. The germline V gene encodes CDR1 SGHRS and CDR2 YFSETQ. This CDR3 region has 17 residues. The CDR3 coding sequence is TGCGCCAGCAGCTTGTGGCCGGCCGTCAAGATCCCGGGGGAGCTGTTTTTT. Amino acids: CASSLWPAVKIPGELFF.

This clonotype was recorded a few times. The genes are TRBV6-5 and TRBJ1-5; D is ambiguous. The CDR3 covers 15 residues. Germline V gene lookup returns CDR1 MNHEY and CDR2 SVGAGI. V was shortened by 4 bases and J by 0 bases, with 10 bases between the two germline ends. The CDR3 sequence: CASSSSNPSNQPQHF. CDR3 DNA: TGTGCCAGCAGTTCATCCAACCCTAGCAATCAGCCCCAGCATTTT.

This clonotype appeared a single time. A much larger clone lies one base from this, so it may be a read error. The gene calls are TRBV6-1 and TRBJ1-3; 9 bases map to TRBD1. CDR3 length: 13 residues. Trimming took 11 bases from V and 4 from J; bases not matched to a gene: 6. The germline V gene has CDR1 MNHNS and CDR2 SASEGT. The CDR3 spells CAEGTGQGNTIYF. DNA of the CDR3: TGTGCCGAAGGGACAGGGCAGGGAAACACCATATATTTT.

This chain uses TRBV5-5 with TRBJ2-7; 10 positions match TRBD1. This CDR3 spans 13 amino acids. CDR1 and CDR2 (germline): SGHKS, YYEKEE (reference sequence). Germline trimming cut 10 bases from V and 5 bases from J; bases unmatched to any gene: 9. The CDR3: CACNPGQGHEQYF. CDR3 sequence (DNA): TGTGCCTGCAATCCGGGACAGGGGCACGAGCAGTACTTC.

This clonotype was recorded at least ten times. The V and J genes are TRBV9 and TRBJ1-5; perhaps TRBD1 as D (5 bases). The CDR3 runs 15 residues. From germline, CDR1 is SGDLS and CDR2 YYNGEE. V was clipped by 3 bases and J by 9 bases, with 19 bases between them. CDR3 sequence reads: CASSADGDSSRPQHF. The CDR3 DNA sequence: TGTGCCAGCAGCGCCGACGGTGACAGCTCGCGGCCCCAGCATTTT.

This clonotype was seen a single time. The conserved phenylalanine or tryptophan is not found at the CDR3 terminus, so this likely reflects a read error. The limits of the CDR3 on the DNA are not certain, so only TCRdb's listed CDR3 is given. This rearrangement joins TRBV9 to TRBJ1-4; TRBD1, the table's D call, was not compared with the DNA. CDR1 is SGDLS and CDR2 is YYNGEE in the germline V gene. The CDR3 is 9 amino acids long, termini counted. The CDR3 here is CASSPRGLP.

The chain carries TRBV20-1 and TRBJ2-7, with 7 bases that match TRBD2. J lost 3 bases, V lost 1 base, and 3 bases had no gene match. The CDR3 sequence is 13 residues long. Germline V gene lookup returns CDR1 DFQATT and CDR2 SNEGSKA (reference sequence). The DNA of the CDR3 is TGCAGTGCTAGAGGGGGAGGGAACTACGAGCAGTACTTC. It encodes CSARGGGNYEQYF.